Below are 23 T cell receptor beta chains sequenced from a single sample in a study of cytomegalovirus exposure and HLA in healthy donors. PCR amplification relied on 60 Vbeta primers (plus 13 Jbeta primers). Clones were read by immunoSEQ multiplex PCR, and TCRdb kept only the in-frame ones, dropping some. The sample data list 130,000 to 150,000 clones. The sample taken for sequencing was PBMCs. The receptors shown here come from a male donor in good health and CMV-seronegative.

CDR3 nucleotide sequence: TGCGCCAGCAGCTTCTCCGGGACTAGCTCTAATGAGCAGTTCTTC. Protein sequence: CASSFSGTSSNEQFF. The chain recombines TRBV5-1 with TRBJ2-1, with 9 positions matching TRBD2. V trimming: 2 bases; J trimming: 7 bases; junction bases outside the gene matches: 7. This CDR3 has 15 amino acids. Germline V gene sequence: CDR1 SGHRS, CDR2 YFSETQ.

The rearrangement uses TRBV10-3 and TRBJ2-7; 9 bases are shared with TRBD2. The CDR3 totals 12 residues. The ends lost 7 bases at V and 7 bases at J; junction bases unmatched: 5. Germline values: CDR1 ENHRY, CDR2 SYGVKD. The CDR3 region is CAITVAGEEQYF. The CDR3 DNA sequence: TGTGCCATCACCGTAGCGGGAGAGGAGCAGTACTTC.

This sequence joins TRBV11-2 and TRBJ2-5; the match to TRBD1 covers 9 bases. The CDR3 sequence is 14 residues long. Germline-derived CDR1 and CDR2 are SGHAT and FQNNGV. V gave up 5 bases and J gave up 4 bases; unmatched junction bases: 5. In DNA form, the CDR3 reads TGTGCCAGCAGCCACCGACAGGGGGGAGAGACCCAGTACTTC. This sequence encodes CASSHRQGGETQYF.

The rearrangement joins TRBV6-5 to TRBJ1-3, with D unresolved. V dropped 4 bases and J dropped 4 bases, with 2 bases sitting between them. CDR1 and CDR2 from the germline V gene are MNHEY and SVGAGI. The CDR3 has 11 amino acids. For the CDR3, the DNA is TGTGCCAGCAGTTTAGGAAACACCATATATTTT. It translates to CASSLGNTIYF.

This chain's CDR3 is CASSDNHEQYF. The DNA for the CDR3 is TGTGCCAGCAGTGATAATCACGAGCAGTACTTC. The chain is built from TRBV25-1 and TRBJ2-7; D unclear. V lost 3 bases and J 5 bases, leaving 5 bases between the germline ends. This CDR3 region has 11 residues. Looked up from germline, CDR1 is MGHDK and CDR2 is SYGVNS.

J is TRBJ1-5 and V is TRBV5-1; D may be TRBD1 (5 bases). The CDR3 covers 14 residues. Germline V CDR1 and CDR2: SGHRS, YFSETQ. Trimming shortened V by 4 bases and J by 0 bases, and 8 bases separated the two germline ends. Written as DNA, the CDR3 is TGCGCCAGCAGCCAAGGGGATAGCAATCAGCCCCAGCATTTT. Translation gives CASSQGDSNQPQHF.

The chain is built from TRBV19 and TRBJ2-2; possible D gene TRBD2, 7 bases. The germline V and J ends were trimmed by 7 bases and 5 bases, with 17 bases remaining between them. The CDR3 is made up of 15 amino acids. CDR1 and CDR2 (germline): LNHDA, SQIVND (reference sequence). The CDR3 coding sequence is TGTGCCAGTACCGTTAGGGGGGGATCTACCGGGGAGCTGTTTTTT. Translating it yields CASTVRGGSTGELFF.

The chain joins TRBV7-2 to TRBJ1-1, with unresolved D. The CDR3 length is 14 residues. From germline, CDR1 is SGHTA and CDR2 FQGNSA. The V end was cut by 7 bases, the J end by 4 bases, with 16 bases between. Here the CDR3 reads CASIWPGRLTEAFF. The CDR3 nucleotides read TGTGCCAGCATCTGGCCGGGGAGACTCACTGAAGCTTTCTTT.

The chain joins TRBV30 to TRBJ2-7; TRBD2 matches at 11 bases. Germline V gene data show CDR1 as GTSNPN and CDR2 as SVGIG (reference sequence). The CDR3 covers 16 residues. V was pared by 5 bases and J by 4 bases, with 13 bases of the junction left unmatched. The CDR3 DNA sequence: TGTGCCTGGGGGGAAGTGTGGACTAGCGGGTCGTACGAGCAGTACTTC. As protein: CAWGEVWTSGSYEQYF.

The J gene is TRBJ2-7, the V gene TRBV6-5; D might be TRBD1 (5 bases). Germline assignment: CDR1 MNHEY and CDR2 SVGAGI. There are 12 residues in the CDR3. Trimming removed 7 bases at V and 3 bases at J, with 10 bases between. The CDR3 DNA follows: TGTGCCAGCACAGGGTCGAGCTACGAGCAGTACTTC. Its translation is CASTGSSYEQYF.

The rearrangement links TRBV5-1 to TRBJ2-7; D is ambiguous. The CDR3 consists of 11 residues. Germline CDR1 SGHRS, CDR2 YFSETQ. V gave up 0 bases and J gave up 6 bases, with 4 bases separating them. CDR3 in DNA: TGCGCCAGCAGCTTGGGAGGCGAGCAGTACTTC. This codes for CASSLGGEQYF.

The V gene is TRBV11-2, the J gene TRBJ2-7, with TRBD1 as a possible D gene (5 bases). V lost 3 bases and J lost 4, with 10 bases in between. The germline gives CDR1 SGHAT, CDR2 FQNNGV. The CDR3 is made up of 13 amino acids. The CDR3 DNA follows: TGTGCCAGCAGCTTCACAGGCCAGTACGAGCAGTACTTC. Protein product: CASSFTGQYEQYF.

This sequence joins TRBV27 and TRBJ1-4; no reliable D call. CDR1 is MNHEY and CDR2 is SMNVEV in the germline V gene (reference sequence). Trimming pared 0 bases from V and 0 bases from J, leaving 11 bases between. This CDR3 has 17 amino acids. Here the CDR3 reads CASSLSWELATNEKLFF. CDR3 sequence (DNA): TGTGCCAGCAGTTTATCCTGGGAGCTTGCAACTAATGAAAAACTGTTTTTT.

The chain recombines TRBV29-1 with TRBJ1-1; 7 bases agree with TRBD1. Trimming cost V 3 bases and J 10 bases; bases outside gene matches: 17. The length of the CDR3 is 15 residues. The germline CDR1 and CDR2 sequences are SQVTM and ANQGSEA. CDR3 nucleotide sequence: TGCAGCGTTGAGCTAACGAAAGGGGGCTTCTTTTCAGCTTTCTTT. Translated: CSVELTKGGFFSAFF. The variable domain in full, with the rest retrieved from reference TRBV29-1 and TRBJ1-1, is SAVISQKPSRDICQRGTSLTIQCQVDSQVTMMFWYRQQPGQSLTLIATANQGSEATYESGFVIDKFPISRPNLTFSTLTVSNMSPEDSSIYLCSVELTKGGFFSAFFGQGTRLTVV.

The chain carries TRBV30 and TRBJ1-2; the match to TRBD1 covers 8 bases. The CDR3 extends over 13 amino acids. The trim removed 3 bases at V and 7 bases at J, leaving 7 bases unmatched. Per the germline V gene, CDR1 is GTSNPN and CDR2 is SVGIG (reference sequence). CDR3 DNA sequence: TGTGCCTGGAGCGCACAGACAGGGGCTGGCTACACCTTC. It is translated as CAWSAQTGAGYTF.

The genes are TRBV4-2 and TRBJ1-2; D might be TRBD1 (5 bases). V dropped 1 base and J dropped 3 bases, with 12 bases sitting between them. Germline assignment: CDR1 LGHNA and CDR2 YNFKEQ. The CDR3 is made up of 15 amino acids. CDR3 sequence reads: CASSQAASGYYGYTF. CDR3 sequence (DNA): TGTGCCAGCAGCCAAGCTGCTTCAGGGTACTATGGCTACACCTTC.

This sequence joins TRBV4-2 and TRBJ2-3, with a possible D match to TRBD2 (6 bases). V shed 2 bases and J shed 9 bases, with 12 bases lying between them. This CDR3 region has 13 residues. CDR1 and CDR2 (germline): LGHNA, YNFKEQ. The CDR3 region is CASSQLGEETQYF. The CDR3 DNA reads TGTGCCAGCAGCCAACTCGGGGAGGAGACGCAGTATTTT.

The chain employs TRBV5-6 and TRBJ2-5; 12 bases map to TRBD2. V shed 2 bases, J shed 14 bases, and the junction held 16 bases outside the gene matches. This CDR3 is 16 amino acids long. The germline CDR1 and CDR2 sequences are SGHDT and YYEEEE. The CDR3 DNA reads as TGTGCCAGCAGCTTTTCGTCCCTAGCGGGGGGGCAAGAGGGTTACTTC. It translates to CASSFSSLAGGQEGYF.

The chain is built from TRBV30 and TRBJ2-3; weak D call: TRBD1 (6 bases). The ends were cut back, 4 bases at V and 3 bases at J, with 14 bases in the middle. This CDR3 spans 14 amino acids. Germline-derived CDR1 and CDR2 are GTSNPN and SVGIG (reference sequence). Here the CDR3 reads CAWTTGWRTDTQYF. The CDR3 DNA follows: TGTGCCTGGACCACAGGGTGGAGGACAGATACGCAGTATTTT. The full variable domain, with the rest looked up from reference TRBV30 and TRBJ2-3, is SQTIHQWPATLVQPVGSPLSLECTVEGTSNPNLYWYRQAAGRGLQLLFYSVGIGQISSEVPQNLSASRPQDRQFILSSKKLLLSDSGFYLCAWTTGWRTDTQYFGPGTRLTVL.

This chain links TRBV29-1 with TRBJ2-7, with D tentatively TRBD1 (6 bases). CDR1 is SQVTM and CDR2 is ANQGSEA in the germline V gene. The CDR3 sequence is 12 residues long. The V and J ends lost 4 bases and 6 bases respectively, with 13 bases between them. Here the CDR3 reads CSVASTGIEQYF. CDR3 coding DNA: TGCAGCGTTGCCAGCACAGGGATCGAGCAGTACTTC.

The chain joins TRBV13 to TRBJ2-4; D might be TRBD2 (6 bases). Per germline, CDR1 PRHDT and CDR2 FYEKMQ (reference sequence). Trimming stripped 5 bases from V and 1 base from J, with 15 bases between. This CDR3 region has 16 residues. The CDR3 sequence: CASSARDPGAKNIQYF. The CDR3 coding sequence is TGTGCCAGCAGCGCGCGGGATCCCGGGGCCAAAAACATTCAGTACTTC.

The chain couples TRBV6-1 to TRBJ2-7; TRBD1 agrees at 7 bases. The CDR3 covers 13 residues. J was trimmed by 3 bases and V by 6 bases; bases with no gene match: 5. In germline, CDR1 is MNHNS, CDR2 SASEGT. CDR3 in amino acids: CASRDRLIYEQYF. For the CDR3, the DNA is TGTGCCAGCAGGGACAGGCTCATCTACGAGCAGTACTTC.

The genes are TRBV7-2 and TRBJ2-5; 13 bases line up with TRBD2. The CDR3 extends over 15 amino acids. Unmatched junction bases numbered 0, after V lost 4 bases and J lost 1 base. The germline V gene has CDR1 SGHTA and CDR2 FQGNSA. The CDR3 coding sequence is TGTGCCAGCAGCTGGACTAGCGGGAGCCAAGAGACCCAGTACTTC. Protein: CASSWTSGSQETQYF.